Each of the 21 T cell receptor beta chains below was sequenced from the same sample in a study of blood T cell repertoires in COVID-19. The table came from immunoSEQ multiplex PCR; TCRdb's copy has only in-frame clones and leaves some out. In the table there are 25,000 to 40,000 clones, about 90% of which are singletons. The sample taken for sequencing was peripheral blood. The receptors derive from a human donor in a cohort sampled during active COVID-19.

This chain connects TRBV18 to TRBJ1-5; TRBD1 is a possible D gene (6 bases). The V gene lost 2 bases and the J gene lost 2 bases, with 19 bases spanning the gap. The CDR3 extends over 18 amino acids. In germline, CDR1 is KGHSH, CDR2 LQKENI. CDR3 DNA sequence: TGTGCCAGCTCACCATATAACCCCTTCAGGGGCGGCAATCAGCCCCAGCATTTT. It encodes CASSPYNPFRGGNQPQHF.

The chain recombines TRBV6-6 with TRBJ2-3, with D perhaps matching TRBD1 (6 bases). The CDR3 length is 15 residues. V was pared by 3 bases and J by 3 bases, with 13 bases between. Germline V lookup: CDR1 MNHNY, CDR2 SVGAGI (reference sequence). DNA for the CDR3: TGTGCCAGCAGTTATTGGGGAAGGGGGACAGATACGCAGTATTTT. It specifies CASSYWGRGTDTQYF.

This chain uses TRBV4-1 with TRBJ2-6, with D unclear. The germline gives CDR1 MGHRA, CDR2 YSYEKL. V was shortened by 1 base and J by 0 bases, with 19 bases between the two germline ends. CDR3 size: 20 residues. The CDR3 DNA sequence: TGCGCCAGCAGCCAAGGGATTCACTCCCTGAGAGGCTCTGGGGCCAACGTCCTGACTTTC. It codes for CASSQGIHSLRGSGANVLTF.

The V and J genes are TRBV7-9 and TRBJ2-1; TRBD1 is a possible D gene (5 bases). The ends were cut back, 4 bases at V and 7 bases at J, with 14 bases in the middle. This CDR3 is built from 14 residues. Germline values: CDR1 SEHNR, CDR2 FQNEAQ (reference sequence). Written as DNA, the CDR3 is TGTGCCAGCAGCTCTCAGACAGTACTAAATGAGCAGTTCTTC. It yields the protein CASSSQTVLNEQFF.

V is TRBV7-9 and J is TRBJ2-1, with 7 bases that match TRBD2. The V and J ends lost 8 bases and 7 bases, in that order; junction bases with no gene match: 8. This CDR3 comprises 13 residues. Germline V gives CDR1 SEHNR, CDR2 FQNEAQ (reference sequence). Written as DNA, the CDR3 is TGTGCCAGCGACTACTTGGGAGGGAATGAGCAGTTCTTC. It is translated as CASDYLGGNEQFF.

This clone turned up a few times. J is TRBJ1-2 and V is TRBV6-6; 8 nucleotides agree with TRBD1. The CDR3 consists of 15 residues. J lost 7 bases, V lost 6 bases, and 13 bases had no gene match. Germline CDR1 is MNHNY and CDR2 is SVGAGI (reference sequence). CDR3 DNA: TGTGCCAGCAGCGGTAAACAGGGGGTCTTGTCTGGCTACACCTTC. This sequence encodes CASSGKQGVLSGYTF.

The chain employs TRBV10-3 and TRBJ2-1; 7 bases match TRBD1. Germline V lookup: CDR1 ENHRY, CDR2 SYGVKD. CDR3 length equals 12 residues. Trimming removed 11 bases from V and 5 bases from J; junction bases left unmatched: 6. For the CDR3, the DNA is TGTGCCGCCGCTACAGGGGACAATGAGCAGTTCTTC. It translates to CAAATGDNEQFF.

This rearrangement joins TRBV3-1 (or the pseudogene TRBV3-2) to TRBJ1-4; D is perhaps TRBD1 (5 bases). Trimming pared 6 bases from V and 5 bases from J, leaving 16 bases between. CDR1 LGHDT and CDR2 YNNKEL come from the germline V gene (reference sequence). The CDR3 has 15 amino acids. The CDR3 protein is CASRPSGGGNEKLFF. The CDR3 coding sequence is TGTGCCAGCAGGCCTTCGGGGGGGGGAAATGAAAAACTGTTTTTT.

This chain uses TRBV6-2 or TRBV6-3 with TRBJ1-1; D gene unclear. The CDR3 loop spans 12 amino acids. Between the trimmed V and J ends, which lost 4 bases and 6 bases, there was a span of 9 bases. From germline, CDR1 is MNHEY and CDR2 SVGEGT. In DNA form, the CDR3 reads TGTGCCAGCAGTTTGCGGGTATCTGAAGCTTTCTTT. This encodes CASSLRVSEAFF.

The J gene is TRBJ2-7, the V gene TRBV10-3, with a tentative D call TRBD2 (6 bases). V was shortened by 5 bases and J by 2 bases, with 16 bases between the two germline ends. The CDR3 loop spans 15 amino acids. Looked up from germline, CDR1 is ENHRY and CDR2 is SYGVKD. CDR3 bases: TGTGCCATCAGTCCGGGACTCTCCGTAGCCTACGAGCAGTACGTC. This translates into CAISPGLSVAYEQYV.

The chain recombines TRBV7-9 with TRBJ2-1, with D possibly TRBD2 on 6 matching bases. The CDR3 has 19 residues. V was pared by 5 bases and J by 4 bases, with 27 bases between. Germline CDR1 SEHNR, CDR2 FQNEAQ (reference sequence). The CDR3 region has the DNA TGTGCCAGCAGCCCCTCAAACTGGCGAATGGGGGAGGTTTACAATGAGCAGTTCTTC. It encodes CASSPSNWRMGEVYNEQFF. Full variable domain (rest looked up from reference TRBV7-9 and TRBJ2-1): DTGVSQNPRHKITKRGQNVTFRCDPISEHNRLYWYRQTLGQGPEFLTYFQNEAQLEKSRLLSDRFSAERPKGSFSTLEIQRTEQGDSAMYLCASSPSNWRMGEVYNEQFFGPGTRLTVL.

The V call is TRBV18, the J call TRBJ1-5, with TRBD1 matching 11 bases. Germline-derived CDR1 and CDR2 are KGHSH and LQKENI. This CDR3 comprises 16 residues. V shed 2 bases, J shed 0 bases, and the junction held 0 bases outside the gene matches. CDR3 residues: CASSPGQGASNQPQHF. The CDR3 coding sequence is TGTGCCAGCTCACCAGGACAGGGGGCTAGCAATCAGCCCCAGCATTTT.

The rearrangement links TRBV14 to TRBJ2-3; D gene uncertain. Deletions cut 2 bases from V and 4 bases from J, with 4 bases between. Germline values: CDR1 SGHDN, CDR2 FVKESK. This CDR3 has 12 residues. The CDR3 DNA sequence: TGTGCCAGCAGCCAATTCGCAGATACGCAGTATTTT. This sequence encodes CASSQFADTQYF. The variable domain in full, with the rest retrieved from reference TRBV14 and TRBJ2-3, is EAGVTQFPSHSVIEKGQTVTLRCDPISGHDNLYWYRRVMGKEIKFLLHFVKESKQDESGMPNNRFLAERTGGTYSTLKVQPAELEDSGVYFCASSQFADTQYFGPGTRLTVL.

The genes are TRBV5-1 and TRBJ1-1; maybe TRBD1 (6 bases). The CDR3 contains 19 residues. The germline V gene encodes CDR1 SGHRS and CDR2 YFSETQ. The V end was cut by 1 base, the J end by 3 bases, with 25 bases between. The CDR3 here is CASSLRQGLQTGWDTEAFF. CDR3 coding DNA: TGCGCCAGCAGCTTGAGGCAGGGGCTCCAAACAGGATGGGACACTGAAGCTTTCTTT.

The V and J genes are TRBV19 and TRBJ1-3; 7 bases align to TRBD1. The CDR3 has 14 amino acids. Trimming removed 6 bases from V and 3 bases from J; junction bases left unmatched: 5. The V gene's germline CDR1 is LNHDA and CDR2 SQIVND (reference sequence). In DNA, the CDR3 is TGTGCCAGTAGCCAGACAGGGTTTGGAAACACCATATATTTT. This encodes CASSQTGFGNTIYF.

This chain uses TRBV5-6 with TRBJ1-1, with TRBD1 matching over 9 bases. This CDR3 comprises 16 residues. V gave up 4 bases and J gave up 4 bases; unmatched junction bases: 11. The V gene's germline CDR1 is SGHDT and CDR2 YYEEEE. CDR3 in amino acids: CASSPGTGSFRTEAFF. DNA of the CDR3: TGTGCCAGCAGCCCCGGGACAGGGTCCTTTCGCACTGAAGCTTTCTTT. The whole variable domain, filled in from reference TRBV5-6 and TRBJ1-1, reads DAGVTQSPTHLIKTRGQQVTLRCSPKSGHDTVSWYQQALGQGPQFIFQYYEEEERQRGNFPDRFSGHQFPNYSSELNVNALLLGDSALYLCASSPGTGSFRTEAFFGQGTRLTVV.

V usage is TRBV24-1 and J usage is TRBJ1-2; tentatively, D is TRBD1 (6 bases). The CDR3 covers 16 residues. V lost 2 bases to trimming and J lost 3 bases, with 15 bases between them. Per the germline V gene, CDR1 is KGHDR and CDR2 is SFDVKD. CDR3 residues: CATSDSSSGEDYGYTF. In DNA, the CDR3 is TGTGCCACCAGTGATTCCAGTTCAGGGGAAGACTATGGCTACACCTTC.

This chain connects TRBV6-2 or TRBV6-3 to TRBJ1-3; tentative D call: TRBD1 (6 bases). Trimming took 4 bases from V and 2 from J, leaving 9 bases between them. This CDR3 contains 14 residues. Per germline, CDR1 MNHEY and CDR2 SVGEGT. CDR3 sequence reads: CASSLTGTGNTIYF. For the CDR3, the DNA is TGTGCCAGCAGTTTAACAGGGACTGGAAACACCATATATTTT.

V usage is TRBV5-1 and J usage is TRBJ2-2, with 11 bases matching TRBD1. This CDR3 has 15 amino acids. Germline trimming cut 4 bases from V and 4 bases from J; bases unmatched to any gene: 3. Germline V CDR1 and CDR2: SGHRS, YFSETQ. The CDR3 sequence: CASSPGQGATGELFF. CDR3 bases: TGCGCCAGCAGCCCTGGACAGGGGGCCACCGGGGAGCTGTTTTTT. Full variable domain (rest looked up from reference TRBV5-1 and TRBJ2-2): KAGVTQTPRYLIKTRGQQVTLSCSPISGHRSVSWYQQTPGQGLQFLFEYFSETQRNKGNFPGRFSGRQFSNSRSEMNVSTLELGDSALYLCASSPGQGATGELFFGEGSRLTVL.

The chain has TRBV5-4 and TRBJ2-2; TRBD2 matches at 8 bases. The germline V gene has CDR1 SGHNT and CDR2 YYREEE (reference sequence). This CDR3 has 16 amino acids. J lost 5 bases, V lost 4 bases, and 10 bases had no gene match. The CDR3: CASSPGGALLTGELFF. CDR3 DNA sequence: TGTGCCAGCAGCCCCGGGGGGGCCCTCTTGACCGGGGAGCTGTTTTTT.

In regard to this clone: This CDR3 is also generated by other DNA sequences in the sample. CDR3 amino acids: CASSPGQENTEAFF. In nucleotides, the CDR3 is TGTGCCAGCTCACCGGGACAGGAGAACACTGAAGCTTTCTTT. The J gene is TRBJ1-1, the V gene TRBV18; 8 bases fit TRBD1. The V and J ends lost 3 bases and 1 base, in that order; junction bases with no gene match: 1. Germline V gives CDR1 KGHSH, CDR2 LQKENI. The CDR3 loop spans 14 amino acids.